This TCR beta chain was obtained from a study of vaccination effects on CD4 cells after COVID-19 (dated 2022 in TCRdb). About the study as a whole: In the ViraFEST assay, PBMC were stimulated with viral peptide pools, and antigen-specific CD4+ T cell clonotypes were then identified by expansion using TCR sequencing. Each participant got two doses of an mRNA SARS-CoV-2 vaccine, either BNT162b2 or mRNA-1273. Approximately 2 million PBMC per well were cultured in IMDM with about 4.6% human AB serum, roughly 10 IU/ml IL-2 and gentamicin, plus 10 ug/ml peptides. SARS-CoV-2 spike-specific CD4+ TCR repertoires were compared before and after mRNA vaccination in COVID-19 convalescent patients and in infection-naive vaccine recipients. A total of 10 COVID-19 convalescent patients and 4 SARS-CoV-2-naive healthy vaccine recipients were included in the full study. Cultures from other donors in the study were sequenced using the Oncomine TCR Beta short-read assay on an Illumina iSeq 100.

Trimming costs V 2 bases and J 1 base, and their ends lie 12 bases apart. Based on the germline V gene (reference sequence), the CDR1 and CDR2 sequences are GTSNPN and SVGIG. The CDR3 measures 15 amino acids from cysteine to phenylalanine. Only the CDR3 DNA stays, 45 bases, in frame from base 1. The library was produced with the immunoSEQ multiplex PCR assay. DNA from the cultured, isolated CD4+ T cells was subjected to TCR beta CDR3 sequencing. In the original analysis: Non-productive TCR sequences were removed and reads were trimmed to the CDR3 region, keeping CDR3s of at least 7 amino acids. The MANAFEST web app was used to identify antigen-specific clonotypes by comparing expansion in peptide wells with expansion in reference cultures. Positive clones required FDR<0.05 expansion versus reference and all other wells, odds ratio above 5, and frequency above 0.1% in two replicate wells. Clonotypes significantly expanded in SARS-CoV-2 spike wells and in at least one common cold coronavirus spike condition were defined as cross-reactive. Using the stringdist R package, CDR3 similarity was measured by Levenshtein distance, and unrooted trees were constructed with ape in R 3.6.1. Sourced from immuneACCESS, this table was stored by TCRdb with only in-frame sequences that have V and J called. A share of the clones is absent; for the studies checked, an unresolved V gene accounts for under half, and the remainder has no known explanation. V and J calls and clone size are those listed in that table; D and trimming were worked out from the DNA. The sample includes about 74,000 clones, with around 77% observed a single time. Of the sample, around 2% is held by the ten largest clones.

As concerns this clone: The antigen it recognizes is unknown. No qualities accompany the bases; no much larger clone lies one base away.

Results and caveats for the whole study, not just this receptor: Limitations of the study were the small number of convalescent patients and the absence of early post-infection timepoints. Among healthy vaccine recipients, nearly all vaccine-induced clones were SARS-CoV-2 mono-reactive, and only 1 of 255 was cross-reactive with common cold coronaviruses. At late post-vaccination timepoints, both infection-induced and vaccine-induced clones showed marked clonal contraction, consistent with waning T cell responses.

After roughly 11 days of culture, CD4+ T cells were isolated with the EasySep CD4+ T cell isolation kit. The absence of prior SARS-CoV-2 infection in healthy vaccine recipients was confirmed by negative nucleocapsid antibodies before and after vaccination. On days 3 and 7, half of the culture medium was replaced with fresh IL-2-containing medium. Unless noted otherwise, every peptide stimulation condition was grown in triplicate wells. Using Ficoll-Paque Plus gradient centrifugation, PBMC were separated from whole blood and then either used fresh or cryopreserved at -140C. Genomic DNA was extracted from cultured CD4+ T cells with the QIAamp micro DNA kit.

Source: CD4+ T cells from PBMCs cultured without peptide, taken before COVID-19 vaccination. The receptor's source is a human donor who received a COVID-19 vaccine. The sequence joins TRBV30 to TRBJ2-1; TRBD1 might be the D gene, on 6 matching bases. The CDR3 has the sequence CAWSSGVGSYNEQFF. The bases are TGTGCCTGGAGTTCAGGGGTGGGATCCTACAATGAGCAGTTCTTC.